This entry concerns a single T cell receptor (beta chain). The CDR3 runs 15 residues. V lost 6 bases and J lost 2, with 17 bases in between. Germline V lookup: CDR1 MNHEY, CDR2 SVGEGT. The entry originates in a study of control samples from healthy donors and cancer patients. Only in-frame clones appear in the TCRdb table, and some are missing; sequencing was by immunoSEQ multiplex PCR. The profile covers tens of thousands of clones, with about nine tenths appearing a single time and around 14% taken by the ten largest. The receptor comes from a young man in good health. The V and J genes are TRBV6-2 or TRBV6-3 and TRBJ2-7; TRBD1 or TRBD2 may be the D gene (5 bases each). The specimen sequenced was blood. The CDR3 DNA sequence: TGTGCCAGCAGCCCGTCGGGACGGTTTCCCTACGAGCAGTACTTC. It specifies CASSPSGRFPYEQYF.